Here is one T cell receptor beta chain with its context. Its target is unknown. This entry comes from a study of radiotherapy plus CTLA-4 blockade in lung cancer. The repertoire was sequenced with immunoSEQ multiplex PCR; TCRdb's copy has only in-frame clones and lacks some. The sample has roughly 90,000 clones, approximately 86% seen once. Notes on the study in general: Expansion in blood of tumor-derived TCR clones was seen after radiotherapy plus ipilimumab. With interferon-beta, early dynamics of blood T cell clones were reported to best predict response.

This sample comprised peripheral blood, obtained from a patient treated with radiotherapy plus ipilimumab. The origin of this receptor is a human donor with non-small cell lung cancer that progressed on radiotherapy plus ipilimumab.

The CDR3 sequence: CASTKAANYEQYF. In nucleotides, the CDR3 is TGTGCCAGCACCAAAGCCGCTAACTACGAGCAGTACTTC. The chain has TRBV6-5 and TRBJ2-7; no reliable D call. The germline CDR1 and CDR2 sequences are MNHEY and SVGAGI. The CDR3 length is 13 residues. V lost 7 bases to trimming and J lost 3 bases, with 13 bases between them.